This T cell receptor beta chain is drawn from a study of blood T cell repertoires in COVID-19. About the study: Acute and convalescent COVID-19 specimens originated in the United States, Italy and Spain. PBMCs, B-cell-depleted T cells, or T cells were the source of the cDNA or gDNA that made up the material.

V was trimmed by 0 bases and J by 3 bases, leaving 6 bases between them. This CDR3 is built from 13 residues. Germline assignment: CDR1 SGHRS and CDR2 YFSETQ. As originally analysed: Amplified reference gene primers provided the basis for estimating nucleated cell counts. Assay: immunoSEQ multiplex PCR; the TCRdb copy retains only in-frame clones and omits some. V, J and clone size are those of that table, while D and trimming were read from the DNA. The sample includes 150,000 or so clones, approximately 80% of them seen just once. The rearrangement uses TRBV5-1 and TRBJ1-1; no clear D. The sample comprised peripheral blood. This TCR derives from a woman aged 55-70 years with acute or convalescent COVID-19. The CDR3 sequence: CASSLDGHTEAFF. In nucleotides, the CDR3 is TGCGCCAGCAGCTTGGATGGGCACACTGAAGCTTTCTTT.